This T cell receptor (beta chain) originates from a study of T cell repertoires in cytomegalovirus infection (dated by TCRdb to about 2019). Notes on the research overall: Because public TCR beta signatures pointed to carriage of CMV infection together with the matching HLA type, the HLA type of each donor mattered for the analysis.

The CDR3 measures 15 amino acids from cysteine to phenylalanine. The entry retains the CDR3 DNA only, 45 bases that are in frame from base 1. The germline V end is reduced by 1 base and the J end by 0 bases; junction bases left unmatched: 0. CDR1 and CDR2 are drawn from the germline V gene: SGHDN, FVKESK. What the work shows at the level of the full study, not this receptor alone: The ex vivo response was dominated by HLA-C-restricted CMV-specific TCR beta clonotypes, which also provided the single most frequent clonotype in two of eight donors. In both this cohort and an independent roughly 330-donor cohort, the cumulative frequency of public TCR beta family members distinguished carriers of CMV infection plus the relevant HLA type.

Of note for this clonotype: Its specific antigen is unknown. No base-level quality is on record; no much larger clone is a single base apart.

Reads for this sample came from an Illumina HiSeq 1500. In-frame beta chains were kept once TCRdb had trimmed the public reads at Q25 with fastp and called clones with MiXCR. Each record represents a unique CDR3 protein, reported with the most common genes and DNA among its rows. This sample comprises approximately 500,000 distinct CDR3 sequences, about 11% of them detected only once. The ten biggest clones cover about a tenth of the sample. The chain joins TRBV14 to TRBJ1-3; 7 bases in between match TRBD1. This TCR was sampled from a human donor in good health (CMV status not recorded). Some clones in this sample may be carry-over from other donors' samples. Sequencing used PBMCs. The CDR3 is CASSQGTGSGNTIYF. The sequenced DNA: TGTGCCAGCAGCCAAGGGACAGGCTCTGGAAACACCATATATTTT.